These 2 T cell receptor beta chains share one sample of origin, sequenced in a study of CD8+ T cells in alopecia areata. As to treatment: oral pan-JAK inhibitor, 5-10 mg twice daily. RNA was isolated and reverse transcribed to cDNA, the sequencing template. Produced via immunoSEQ multiplex PCR; TCRdb's table is partial and in-frame only. This table has roughly 120,000 clones, less than 75% appearing once. Source: CD8+ T cells sorted from blood, taken at week 24, from a patient treated with tofacitinib. The origin of the receptors is a human donor with alopecia areata.

In its sample, this clone was seen a few times. The chain combines TRBV7-9 with TRBJ2-7; D is uncertain. Germline V gene sequence: CDR1 SEHNR, CDR2 FQNEAQ (reference sequence). The CDR3 is 13 amino acids. V was clipped by 7 bases and J by 0 bases, with 10 bases between them. CDR3 nucleotide sequence: TGTGCCAGCACCCCGTCAGTCTCCTACGAGCAGTACTTC. As protein: CASTPSVSYEQYF. The full variable domain, with the rest looked up from reference TRBV7-9 and TRBJ2-7, is DTGVSQNPRHKITKRGQNVTFRCDPISEHNRLYWYRQTLGQGPEFLTYFQNEAQLEKSRLLSDRFSAERPKGSFSTLEIQRTEQGDSAMYLCASTPSVSYEQYFGPGTRLTVT.

The chain couples TRBV27 to TRBJ1-1, with D hard to call. Germline lookup yields CDR1 MNHEY and CDR2 SMNVEV (reference sequence). Trimming shortened V by 5 bases and J by 9 bases, and 10 bases separated the two germline ends. This CDR3 is 11 amino acids long. Here the CDR3 reads CASSDGMQAFF. The CDR3 DNA reads as TGTGCCAGCAGTGACGGGATGCAAGCTTTCTTT.